Following are 21 T cell receptor beta chains from one sample sequenced in a study of cytomegalovirus exposure and HLA in healthy donors. Primers included in the PCR were 60 Vbeta and 13 Jbeta primers. The protocol was immunoSEQ multiplex PCR, while the TCRdb copy is restricted to in-frame clones and leaves out a portion. The repertoire includes roughly 160,000 clones, 75% to 85% of them detected once, and around 4.3% sits in the top ten. Sequencing was performed on PBMCs. The source of these receptors is a man aged 25 to 40 in good health and CMV-seronegative.

The V gene is TRBV28, the J gene TRBJ2-7; weak D call: TRBD2 (5 bases). In germline, CDR1 is MDHEN, CDR2 SYDVKM. The CDR3 is 12 amino acids. The V gene lost 10 bases and the J gene lost 4 bases, with 14 bases spanning the gap. Here the CDR3 reads CATDAGQYEQYF. The DNA of the CDR3 is TGTGCCACCGACGCGGGCCAATACGAGCAGTACTTC.

This clone turned up a few times. The genes are TRBV27 and TRBJ1-1, with D maybe TRBD1 (5 bases). This CDR3 has 13 amino acids. V lost 3 bases and J 1 base, leaving 6 bases between the germline ends. Germline CDR1 MNHEY, CDR2 SMNVEV (reference sequence). CDR3 in DNA: TGTGCCAGCAGTTTCCAGGGGAACACTGAAGCTTTCTTT. It specifies CASSFQGNTEAFF.

The chain combines TRBV27 with TRBJ2-1, with TRBD1 identical over 9 bases. Losses at the gene ends were 3 bases for V and 4 bases for J; bases not matched to a gene: 7. CDR1 MNHEY and CDR2 SMNVEV come from the germline V gene (reference sequence). The CDR3 has 16 amino acids. This CDR3 is CASSFLPGQGYNEQFF. The CDR3 bases are TGTGCCAGCAGTTTCCTCCCGGGACAGGGTTACAATGAGCAGTTCTTC.

The chain has TRBV2 and TRBJ2-2, with D tentatively TRBD1 (5 bases). This CDR3 is 14 amino acids long. The germline gives CDR1 SNHLY, CDR2 FYNNEI. V was shortened by 4 bases and J by 5 bases, with 11 bases between the two germline ends. The CDR3 spells CASSVDSFTGELFF. The CDR3 DNA reads as TGTGCCAGCAGTGTTGACAGCTTTACCGGGGAGCTGTTTTTT. The full variable domain, with the rest looked up from reference TRBV2 and TRBJ2-2, is EPEVTQTPSHQVTQMGQEVILRCVPISNHLYFYWYRQILGQKVEFLVSFYNNEISEKSEIFDDQFSVERPDGSNFTLKIRSTKLEDSAMYFCASSVDSFTGELFFGEGSRLTVL.

The chain is built from TRBV5-1 and TRBJ2-7; D is unresolved. V was shortened by 0 bases and J by 3 bases, with 10 bases between the two germline ends. The CDR3 is 14 amino acids. From germline, CDR1 is SGHRS and CDR2 YFSETQ. This CDR3 is CASSLAGTVYEQYF. CDR3 coding DNA: TGCGCCAGCAGCTTGGCCGGAACAGTCTACGAGCAGTACTTC.

This chain links TRBV25-1 with TRBJ2-2, with D unresolved. The CDR3 loop spans 13 amino acids. Trimming left V 7 bases short and J 5 bases short, with 11 bases between. Germline V gives CDR1 MGHDK, CDR2 SYGVNS. The CDR3 sequence: CASTLTGTGELFF. Here the CDR3 DNA reads TGTGCCAGCACCCTAACCGGGACCGGGGAGCTGTTTTTT.

This rearrangement joins TRBV7-9 to TRBJ2-1, with D possibly being TRBD1 (6 bases). CDR1 SEHNR and CDR2 FQNEAQ come from the germline V gene (reference sequence). The CDR3 consists of 15 residues. V gave up 3 bases and J gave up 0 bases, with 9 bases separating them. The CDR3 is CASSLQGSSYNEQFF. As DNA, the CDR3 is TGTGCCAGCAGCTTGCAGGGGTCCTCCTACAATGAGCAGTTCTTC.

The chain carries TRBV5-1 and TRBJ2-1; possibly TRBD2 for D (6 bases). Germline V gene data show CDR1 as SGHRS and CDR2 as YFSETQ. The CDR3 has 14 residues. V lost 0 bases to trimming and J lost 8 bases, with 12 bases between them. CDR3 sequence (DNA): TGCGCCAGCAGCTTGGTCGGGGCGGGACATGAGCAGTTCTTC. As protein: CASSLVGAGHEQFF.

This clone has just one count. This chain links TRBV7-8 with TRBJ1-5; 8 positions match TRBD1. The CDR3 extends over 16 amino acids. V dropped 2 bases and J dropped 6; count of bases not matched to a gene: 9. Germline V gene lookup returns CDR1 SGHVS and CDR2 FQNEAQ. CDR3 residues: CASSLTSRTGSQPQHF. CDR3 in DNA: TGTGCCAGCAGCTTAACCTCCAGGACAGGGAGTCAGCCCCAGCATTTT.

The chain couples TRBV7-2 to TRBJ2-7; 7 bases map to TRBD2. The CDR3 has 15 amino acids. V lost 3 bases and J lost 2; bases outside the gene matches: 7. The V gene's germline CDR1 is SGHTA and CDR2 FQGNSA. This chain's CDR3 is CASSLVSGNPYEQYF. CDR3 DNA: TGTGCCAGCAGCTTGGTAAGCGGGAACCCCTACGAGCAGTACTTC.

The gene calls are TRBV5-1 and TRBJ2-5; 12 bases fit TRBD1. Losses at the gene ends were 2 bases for V and 3 bases for J; bases not matched to a gene: 8. This CDR3 comprises 17 residues. Germline CDR1 SGHRS, CDR2 YFSETQ. The chain's CDR3 is CASSFDAGTGGKETQYF. CDR3 bases: TGCGCCAGCAGCTTTGATGCCGGGACAGGGGGCAAAGAGACCCAGTACTTC.

Worth noting for this clone: Germline is not matched at one junction end, which may reflect a read error. The chain combines TRBV30 with TRBJ1-2, with D tentatively TRBD1 (6 bases). The germline CDR1 and CDR2 sequences are GTSNPN and SVGIG (reference sequence). The CDR3 has 15 amino acids. The CDR3 bases are TGTGCCTGGAGTATTGGGGACACAAATAACTATGACTACACCTTC. It yields the protein CAWSIGDTNNYDYTF.

This clone came up a few times. This chain uses TRBV7-8 with TRBJ2-7, with D possibly being TRBD2 (6 bases). The germline gives CDR1 SGHVS, CDR2 FQNEAQ. V dropped 5 bases and J dropped 2 bases, with 10 bases sitting between them. The CDR3 has 13 residues. The CDR3 sequence is CASSGGTTYEQYF. DNA of the CDR3: TGTGCCAGCAGCGGGGGGACCACCTACGAGCAGTACTTC.

The chain is built from TRBV7-9 and TRBJ1-5; D gene unclear. The CDR3 covers 12 residues. The ends were cut back, 6 bases at V and 8 bases at J, with 11 bases in the middle. Germline V CDR1 and CDR2: SEHNR, FQNEAQ (reference sequence). The CDR3 DNA reads TGTGCCAGCAGTCTGTCCGGGGAGCCCCAGCATTTT. It encodes CASSLSGEPQHF.

With respect to this clone: Compared with germline, one end of the junction differs, possibly owing to a read error. The chain has TRBV6-1 and TRBJ2-7; tentatively, D is TRBD2 (5 bases). The CDR3 is 15 residues long. CDR1 MNHNS and CDR2 SASEGT come from the germline V gene. Written as DNA, the CDR3 is TGTGCCAGCAGTGAGAGCGGCAGCCGCTCCTGCGAGCAGTACTTC. This sequence encodes CASSESGSRSCEQYF.

The chain employs TRBV4-1 and TRBJ1-4; D is possibly TRBD1 (5 bases). The germline V gene has CDR1 MGHRA and CDR2 YSYEKL. The V end was cut by 7 bases, the J end by 7 bases, with 22 bases between. The CDR3 is 16 residues long. The CDR3 loop reads CASTSIGGKRGEKLFF. The DNA for the CDR3 is TGCGCCAGCACCTCCATCGGGGGAAAAAGGGGTGAAAAACTGTTTTTT.

CDR3 protein: CAIRNSISGMGNTIYF. The CDR3 DNA follows: TGTGCCATCAGGAACAGCATTAGCGGAATGGGGAACACCATATATTTT. V gene TRBV10-3 combines with J gene TRBJ1-3; unclear D gene. Germline V lookup: CDR1 ENHRY, CDR2 SYGVKD. V dropped 6 bases and J dropped 7 bases, with 22 bases sitting between them. This CDR3 has 16 amino acids.

The chain joins TRBV2 to TRBJ2-1, with 9 bases fitting TRBD1. CDR1 is SNHLY, CDR2 FYNNEI, per germline. Unmatched junction bases numbered 8, after V lost 8 bases and J lost 6 bases. CDR3 size: 14 residues. CDR3 amino acids: CASLRQGVGNEQFF. The CDR3 nucleotides are TGTGCCAGCCTAAGACAGGGGGTAGGCAATGAGCAGTTCTTC.

The V and J genes are TRBV19 and TRBJ1-3; D remains unclear. With 3 bases removed from V and 4 bases from J, the gap between germline ends came to 10 bases. This CDR3 spans 14 amino acids. Germline CDR1 is LNHDA and CDR2 is SQIVND (reference sequence). In nucleotides, the CDR3 is TGTGCCAGTAGTATCTTCAGTTCGGGAAACACCATATATTTT. Protein: CASSIFSSGNTIYF. Together with reference TRBV19 and TRBJ1-3, the CDR3 gives the full variable domain: DGGITQSPKYLFRKEGQNVTLSCEQNLNHDAMYWYRQDPGQGLRLIYYSQIVNDFQKGDIAEGYSVSREKKESFPLTVTSAQKNPTAFYLCASSIFSSGNTIYFGEGSWLTVV.

The chain employs TRBV28 and TRBJ2-3; D perhaps matches TRBD1 (6 bases). The V and J ends lost 3 bases and 8 bases respectively, with 21 bases between them. Per germline, CDR1 MDHEN and CDR2 SYDVKM. The CDR3 length is 16 residues. This chain's CDR3 is CASSLAGTPPGGTQYF. The CDR3 DNA is TGTGCCAGCAGTTTGGCCGGGACACCTCCCGGAGGTACGCAGTATTTT.

This rearrangement joins TRBV5-4 to TRBJ1-4; D is ambiguous. The CDR3 totals 13 residues. Trimming cost V 4 bases and J 4 bases, with 8 bases left between them. The V gene's germline CDR1 is SGHNT and CDR2 YYREEE (reference sequence). This CDR3 reads CASSAGNNEKLFF. The CDR3 DNA follows: TGTGCCAGCAGCGCGGGGAATAATGAAAAACTGTTTTTT. The whole variable domain, filled in from reference TRBV5-4 and TRBJ1-4, reads ETGVTQSPTHLIKTRGQQVTLRCSSQSGHNTVSWYQQALGQGPQFIFQYYREEENGRGNFPPRFSGLQFPNYSSELNVNALELDDSALYLCASSAGNNEKLFFGSGTQLSVL.